This entry is about one TCR beta chain. Its antigen is as yet unknown. An oligonucleotide containing a UMI was ligated to the 3' end of TCR cDNA. Whole-blood samples were around 2.3 ml of peripheral blood from healthy adult volunteers. Unsorted total RNA, about 1 to 1000 ng, was DNase treated before reverse transcription. Trimming cost V 5 bases and J 3 bases; bases outside gene matches: 2. The CDR3 spans 14 residues. CDR1 and CDR2 from the germline V gene are MNHEY and SMNVEV (reference sequence). This sample was taken from a study of naive and memory T cell subsets. Study outcomes and limitations: TCR transcript changes with activation or differentiation may affect this RNA method.

Amplification of ligated cDNA took four PCR rounds with SP2 and nested alpha and beta constant primers. Blood and skin TCR RNA was reverse transcribed with alpha and beta constant primers. TCRdb passed the 5' RACE reads through MiXCR, listing each CDR3 protein once. The table lists roughly 60,000 distinct CDR3 sequences, around 8% of them singletons. The source of this sequence is a female donor in good health. The rearrangement links TRBV27 to TRBJ1-2; 11 bases fit TRBD1. The CDR3 here is CASSPDRGHYGYTF. CDR3 coding DNA: TGTGCCAGCAGTCCGGACAGGGGGCACTATGGCTACACCTTC.